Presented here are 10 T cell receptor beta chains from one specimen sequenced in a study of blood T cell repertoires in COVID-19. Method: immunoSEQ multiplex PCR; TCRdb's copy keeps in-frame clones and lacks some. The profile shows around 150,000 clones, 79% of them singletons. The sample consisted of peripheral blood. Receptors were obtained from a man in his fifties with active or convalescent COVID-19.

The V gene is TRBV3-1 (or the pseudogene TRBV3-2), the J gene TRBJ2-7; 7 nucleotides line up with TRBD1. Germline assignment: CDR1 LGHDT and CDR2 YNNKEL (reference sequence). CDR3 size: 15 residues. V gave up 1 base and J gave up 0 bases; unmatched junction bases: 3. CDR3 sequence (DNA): TGTGCCAGCAGCCAAGGTAGACAGGGCTCCTACGAGCAGTACTTC. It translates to CASSQGRQGSYEQYF.

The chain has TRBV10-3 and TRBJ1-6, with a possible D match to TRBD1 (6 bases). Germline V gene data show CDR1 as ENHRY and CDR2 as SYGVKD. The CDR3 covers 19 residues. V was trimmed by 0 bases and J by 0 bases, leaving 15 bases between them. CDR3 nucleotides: TGTGCCATCAGTGAGTCAGACAGGCCTATAAGCTCCTATAATTCACCCCTCCACTTT. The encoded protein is CAISESDRPISSYNSPLHF.

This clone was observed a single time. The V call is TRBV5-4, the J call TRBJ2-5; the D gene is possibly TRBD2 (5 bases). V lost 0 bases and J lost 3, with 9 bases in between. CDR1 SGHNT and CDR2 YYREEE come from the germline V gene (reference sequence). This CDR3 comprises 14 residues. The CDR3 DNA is TGTGCCAGCAGCTTGGAGAGGCGGGAAGAGACCCAGTACTTC. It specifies CASSLERREETQYF.

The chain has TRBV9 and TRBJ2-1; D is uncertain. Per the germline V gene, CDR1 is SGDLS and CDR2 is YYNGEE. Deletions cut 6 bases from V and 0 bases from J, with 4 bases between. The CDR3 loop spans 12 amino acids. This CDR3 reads CASTSSYNEQFF. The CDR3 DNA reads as TGTGCCAGCACTAGCTCCTACAATGAGCAGTTCTTC. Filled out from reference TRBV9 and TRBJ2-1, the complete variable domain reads DSGVTQTPKHLITATGQRVTLRCSPRSGDLSVYWYQQSLDQGLQFLIQYYNGEERAKGNILERFSAQQFPDLHSELNLSSLELGDSALYFCASTSSYNEQFFGPGTRLTVL.

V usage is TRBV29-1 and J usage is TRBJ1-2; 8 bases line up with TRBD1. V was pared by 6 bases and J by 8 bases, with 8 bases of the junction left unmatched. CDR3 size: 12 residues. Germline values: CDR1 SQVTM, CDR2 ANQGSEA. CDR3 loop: CSVADRVEGYTF. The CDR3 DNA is TGCAGCGTCGCGGACAGGGTGGAAGGCTACACCTTC.

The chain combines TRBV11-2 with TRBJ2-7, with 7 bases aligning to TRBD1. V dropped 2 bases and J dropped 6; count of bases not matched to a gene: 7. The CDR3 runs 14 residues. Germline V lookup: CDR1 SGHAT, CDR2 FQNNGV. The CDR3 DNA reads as TGTGCCAGCAGCTTAAGTAGACAGGGTTTCGAGCAGTACTTC. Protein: CASSLSRQGFEQYF.

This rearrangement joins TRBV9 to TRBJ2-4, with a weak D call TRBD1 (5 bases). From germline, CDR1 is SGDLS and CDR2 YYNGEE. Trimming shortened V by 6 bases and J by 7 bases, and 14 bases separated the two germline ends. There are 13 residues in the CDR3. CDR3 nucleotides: TGTGCCAGCACCGGACACCTAGAGAACATTCAGTACTTC. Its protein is CASTGHLENIQYF.

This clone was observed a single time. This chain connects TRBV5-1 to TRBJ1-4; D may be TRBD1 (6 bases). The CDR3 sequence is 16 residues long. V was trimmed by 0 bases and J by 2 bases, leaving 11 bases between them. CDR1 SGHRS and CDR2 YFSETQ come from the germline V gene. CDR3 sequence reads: CASSLDGGATNEKLFF. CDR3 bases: TGCGCCAGCAGCTTGGATGGGGGGGCTACTAATGAAAAACTGTTTTTT. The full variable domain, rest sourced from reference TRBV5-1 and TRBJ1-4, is KAGVTQTPRYLIKTRGQQVTLSCSPISGHRSVSWYQQTPGQGLQFLFEYFSETQRNKGNFPGRFSGRQFSNSRSEMNVSTLELGDSALYLCASSLDGGATNEKLFFGSGTQLSVL.

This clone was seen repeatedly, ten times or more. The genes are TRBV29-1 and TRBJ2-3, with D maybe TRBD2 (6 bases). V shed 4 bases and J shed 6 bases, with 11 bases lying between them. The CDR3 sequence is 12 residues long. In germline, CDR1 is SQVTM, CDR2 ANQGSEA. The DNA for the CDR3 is TGCAGCGTTGTTTCGGGGGAGGATACGCAGTATTTT. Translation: CSVVSGEDTQYF.

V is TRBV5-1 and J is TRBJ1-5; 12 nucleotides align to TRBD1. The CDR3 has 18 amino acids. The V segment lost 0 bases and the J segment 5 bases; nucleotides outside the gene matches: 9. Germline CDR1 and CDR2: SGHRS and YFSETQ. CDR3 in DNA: TGCGCCAGCAGCTTGGGCCCGGGACAGGGGGCGGATGATCAGCCCCAGCATTTT. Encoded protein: CASSLGPGQGADDQPQHF.